This T cell receptor (beta chain) derives from a study of cytomegalovirus exposure and HLA in healthy donors (TCRdb year 2017). Study-wide context: According to an earlier analysis of 587 of the donors, 150 million to 200 million T cells yielded roughly 110 million unique TCR beta sequences and around 280 Gb of sequence data. An early release that covered fewer than 750 HLA-typed donors contained around 300 gigabases of sequencing data and 70 million to 100 million unique TCR sequences. Of the approximately 400 genotyped donors, roughly 80% fell in the genetic ancestry cluster associated with self-reported Caucasian donors. The study aimed to test whether cataloging public T cell receptors could reveal signatures of past pathogen exposure. The study profiled the T cell repertoires of 500 to 800 subjects by immunosequencing and related them to cytomegalovirus serostatus. In addition to the first cohort of roughly 670 subjects, a separate validation cohort of 120 different subjects was used. To predict cytomegalovirus infection status, the study combined high-throughput TCR immunosequencing, statistical association of individual TCRs with disease status, and machine learning. A later analysis re-examined previously published TCR beta repertoires from more than 600 donors and added high-resolution HLA genotyping to investigate patterns of TCR occurrence. The later analysis used no new phenotypic data to find candidate immune exposures, relying instead on TCR beta sequences and their occurrence across donors. To decide whether each TCR beta V gene segment behaved as functional or pseudogenic, an earlier analysis of some 570 of the donors relied on high-throughput TCR beta sequencing. Donor age, sex, ethnicity and CMV serostatus were compiled alongside the repertoire data. Genome-wide SNP genotypes for about 65% of the 666 donors were used in a later genetic analysis, which treated that subset as a discovery cohort. All discovery cohort repertoires had been generated using a single sequencing platform. HLA typing included class I and class II loci at four-digit resolution. The number of typed donors differed by locus: about 620-640 for A, B, C, DRB1 and DQB1; 522 for DQA1; over 600 for DPA1; and 400 to 480 for DPB1. Roughly five DR-DQ haplotypes were handled as single units for association and clustering, since linkage in the cohort was strong. Across around 400 genotyped donors of the cohort, an average of about 250,000 unique TCR beta nucleotide sequences per donor were sequenced, and roughly a sixth of those sequences were non-productive.

Summary of the overall study and its limitations: An earlier analysis of approximately 540 of the donors showed that most TCR beta V segments appeared in productive rearrangements either about 87% or about 30% of the time, which broadly matched IMGT annotations. According to a later genetic analysis, donors in an Asian-associated ancestry cluster had fewer N-insertions in productive TCRs than the roughly 670-donor mean. An association between a missense DCLRE1C variant and V-gene and J-gene trimming of TCR beta chains was found in a later genetic analysis and replicated in an independent cohort. A few of the identified cytomegalovirus-associated TCR beta chains were confirmed in vitro to be specific for cytomegalovirus antigens. A later analysis found that HLA-associated TCR beta chains were more clonally expanded and had lower generation probabilities than equally common non-associated chains. In a later analysis, several top co-occurrence clusters were reported to appear linked to parvovirus B19, influenza, CMV and Epstein-Barr virus. The presence/absence analyses assumed that sequencing depth was roughly uniform across donors, and that assumption may not be true. Assigning TCR associations to individual alleles was difficult when HLA alleles, especially DR and DQ, strongly co-occurred. The cohort was sequenced for TCR beta chains only, and without alpha or paired-chain data the features that could be detected were limited. While some public TCRs were present in many individuals, most TCR sequences turned up only very rarely across donors. The authors suggested that the approach could potentially be extended to other disease states and immunological phenotypes. According to a later analysis, TCR association rates differed among HLA loci, with DRB1 alleles showing the most associated TCRs and HLA-C alleles showing the fewest. The only immune exposure information available for the cohort was CMV serostatus. Correlated functional status among segregating V segments might reflect linkage disequilibrium, but an unknown experimental factor could not be ruled out. In a later analysis, some 18,000 TCR beta sequences were associated with specific HLA alleles at a false discovery rate of 0.05. In a later analysis, most CMV-associated TCR beta chains were found to appear HLA-restricted, with HLA associations seemingly driven largely by CMV exposure. A group of highly shared sequence variants was considered likely to be a technical artifact of the sequencing pipeline. A further reported finding was that TCR beta sequences accurately predicted the HLA-A and HLA-B alleles for most subjects in the first cohort. Because HLA typing was unavailable for some donors at each locus, only the typed subset was used in association tests. Because counts were too low, 15 or so rarely observed V segments, including chromosome 9 orphons, were excluded from the earlier analysis of around 640 of the donors. Cytomegalovirus status was reported to be diagnosed by the classifier with high specificity and sensitivity in both the original and validation cohorts. Because the 87-base-pair reads could not distinguish some IMGT-functional V segments, including TRBV6-2 and TRBV6-3, those segments were excluded. The study gave a list of 150 to 200 TCR beta chains associated with cytomegalovirus.

In total, approximately 690 healthy bone marrow donors made up the cohort. All cohort members were sampled while nominally healthy, although unrecorded immune exposures were likely present. The donor was CMV seropositive and was included in the group of almost 300 seropositive cohort members. A peripheral blood sample was collected from each donor, and TCR beta sequencing was performed on peripheral blood mononuclear cells. Genomic DNA extraction from the blood cell samples was performed with the Qiagen DNeasy Blood Extraction Kit. Library preparation was by the immunoSEQ multiplex PCR assay. For the multiplex PCR, a mixture combining 60 forward primers for TCR Vbeta segments and 13 reverse primers for TCR Jbeta segments was used. The CDR3 region of rearranged TCR beta genes was amplified from genomic DNA by a multiplex PCR assay. The amplified TCR beta libraries were sequenced on the Illumina HiSeq System as 87-base-pair reads. On the authors' methods: A later analysis counted about 82 million unique TCR beta chains across the 550 to 800 repertoires, and 9 million to 14 million of these chains were shared by at least two donors. A nearest-neighbor algorithm error-corrected the raw reads and collapsed the reads into unique sequences, merging closely related sequences to remove PCR and sequencing errors. To assign V, D and J gene segments, CDR3 sequences were aligned to IMGT reference sequences. For a sequence to be retained, a match of at least six nucleotides to both a V gene segment and a J gene segment was required. Rearrangements were classified as productive when the CDR3 lacked stop codons and remained in frame with V and J, and all other rearrangements were classified as non-productive. Following IMGT convention, CDR3 was defined as the stretch from the second conserved V-encoded cysteine up to the conserved J-encoded phenylalanine. In an earlier analysis of just under 600 of the donors, sequences lacking an unambiguous match to a single V gene segment were excluded. An earlier analysis of 500 to 600 of the donors classified V segments as functional when productive rearrangements were above 56.7% and as segregating when the standard deviation between donors was above 5%. A statistical classification framework was developed to diagnose cytomegalovirus status using the catalog of TCR beta chain sequences. A later analysis assigned V and J genes by comparing TCR nucleotide sequences with IMGT/GENE-DB human TR gene sequences. Using the TCRdist pipeline, a later analysis assigned CDR3 sequences along with most-parsimonious VDJ recombination scenarios. In a later analysis, each TCR beta chain was defined by its CDR3 amino acid sequence together with its V-gene family, and reads lacking a unique V-gene family were excluded. To address suspected cross-contamination and a sequencing artifact, a later analysis removed 450 to 700 highly shared, low-generation-probability nucleotide sequences. In a later analysis, a clonal expansion index for each public chain was calculated from normalized within-repertoire ranks of inferred template counts. Generation probabilities in a later analysis came from a VDJ recombination model fitted to out-of-frame rearrangements, and those results were checked against IGoR. In a later analysis, TCR-TCR, TCR-HLA and TCR-CMV co-occurrence was scored with hypergeometric tests, and a repertoire-size bias correction was applied to TCR pairs. False discovery rates were estimated in a later analysis by permuting HLA or CMV assignments 20 times. In a later analysis, co-occurring TCRs were grouped using DBSCAN, and TCRdist sequence similarity was added for clustering within HLA-allele-positive subsets. Co-occurrence clustering excluded repertoires with fewer than 30,000 or more than 120,000 public chains, plus five with anomalous nucleotide sharing. Not all clones reach the TCRdb copy of this immuneACCESS table, which keeps in-frame sequences only. Checked studies attribute under half of the gap to unresolved V genes and leave the rest unexplained. D and trimming come from the DNA, and the V and J calls and clone size come from that table. Across this sample there are about 130,000 clones, with roughly four fifths seen only once. The top ten constitute approximately 5% of the sample.

Trimming leaves V shorter by 1 base and J shorter by 3 bases, with the junction holding 4 bases beyond the gene matches. The CDR3 runs 16 residues from the cysteine to the phenylalanine. Only the CDR3 portion is preserved as DNA: 48 bases, with reading frame beginning at the first base. The germline V gene (reference sequence) gives CDR1 as SEHNR and CDR2 as FQNEAQ. This clone appeared a few times. Its antigen target is currently unknown. One base away there is no much larger clone; base qualities are not given. The origin of this receptor is a woman aged 45-59 years in good health and CMV-seropositive. The chain couples TRBV7-9 to TRBJ2-5; 11 bases in the middle match TRBD2. Specimen: PBMCs. The CDR3 reads CASSLGLAGSEETQYF. Here is the DNA: TGTGCCAGCAGCTTAGGACTAGCGGGGAGTGAAGAGACCCAGTACTTC. Supplemented by the reference TRBV7-9 and TRBJ2-5 proteins around the CDR3, the complete variable domain is DTGVSQNPRHKITKRGQNVTFRCDPISEHNRLYWYRQTLGQGPEFLTYFQNEAQLEKSRLLSDRFSAERPKGSFSTLEIQRTEQGDSAMYLCASSLGLAGSEETQYFGPGTRLLVL.